These 25 T cell receptor beta chains were sequenced from one sample in a study of cytomegalovirus exposure and HLA in healthy donors. PCR used 60 Vbeta primers and 13 Jbeta primers. Some clones are missing from TCRdb's copy, which holds only in-frame ones; the method was immunoSEQ multiplex PCR. The sample records 150,000 to 200,000 clones, approximately 79% being singletons. What was sequenced was PBMCs. All receptors come from a woman in her forties or fifties in good health and CMV-seropositive.

The chain links TRBV18 to TRBJ1-4, with TRBD1 matching over 7 bases. Trimming cost V 3 bases and J 7 bases; bases outside gene matches: 5. The CDR3 runs to 14 residues. CDR1 and CDR2 from the germline V gene are KGHSH and LQKENI. The CDR3 DNA reads TGTGCCAGCTCACCCGACAGGGCCGGTGAAAAACTGTTTTTT. Amino acid sequence: CASSPDRAGEKLFF.

The chain links TRBV6-1 to TRBJ1-4, with 9 positions matching TRBD1. The germline gives CDR1 MNHNS, CDR2 SASEGT. V lost 8 bases, J lost 5 bases, and 9 bases stayed unmatched. CDR3 size: 15 residues. The CDR3 coding sequence is TGTGCCAGCCGAGCTACCGGGACAGGGAATGAAAAACTGTTTTTT. Translation: CASRATGTGNEKLFF.

The chain carries TRBV7-2 and TRBJ2-5; 15 bases line up with TRBD2. The J call may be in error: the DNA end matches TRBJ2-7 better. There are 18 residues in the CDR3. Germline-derived CDR1 and CDR2 are SGHTA and FQGNSA. This chain's CDR3 is CASSRGTSGRRVGGEQYF. DNA for the CDR3: TGTGCCAGCAGCCGAGGGACTAGCGGGAGGAGGGTAGGAGGCGAGCAGTACTTC.

V is TRBV7-9 and J is TRBJ2-1; TRBD2 is a possible D gene (6 bases). The germline V and J ends were trimmed by 6 bases and 0 bases, with 12 bases remaining between them. The CDR3 sequence is 15 residues long. Germline CDR1 and CDR2: SEHNR and FQNEAQ (reference sequence). DNA of the CDR3: TGTGCCAGCAGTAGAAGCGGGTACTCCTACAATGAGCAGTTCTTC. Its translation: CASSRSGYSYNEQFF.

The rearrangement uses TRBV11-3 and TRBJ2-1; 9 bases fit TRBD1. The CDR3 runs to 15 residues. The germline gives CDR1 SGHNT, CDR2 YENEEA. V shed 4 bases and J 4 bases; nucleotides not matched to a gene: 5. DNA of the CDR3: TGTGCCAGCAGCTCCGGGACAGGGACTTACAATGAGCAGTTCTTC. It translates to CASSSGTGTYNEQFF. The full variable domain, completed using reference TRBV11-3 and TRBJ2-1, is EAGVVQSPRYKIIEKKQPVAFWCNPISGHNTLYWYLQNLGQGPELLIRYENEEAVDDSQLPKDRFSAERLKGVDSTLKIQPAELGDSAVYLCASSSGTGTYNEQFFGPGTRLTVL.

This chain uses TRBV7-2 with TRBJ2-3; a possible D gene is TRBD2 (7 bases). Germline assignment: CDR1 SGHTA and CDR2 FQGNSA. This CDR3 spans 16 amino acids. V lost 1 base to trimming and J lost 6 bases, with 17 bases between them. The CDR3 is CASSLVGGGRRDTQYF. In nucleotides, the CDR3 is TGTGCCAGCAGCTTAGTAGGGGGAGGGCGGCGGGATACGCAGTATTTT.

V and J are TRBV9 and TRBJ1-2, with D maybe TRBD1 (6 bases). The V gene's germline CDR1 is SGDLS and CDR2 YYNGEE. The germline V and J ends were trimmed by 0 bases and 2 bases, with 11 bases remaining between them. This CDR3 spans 15 amino acids. This CDR3 is CASSVVRDTNYGYTF. The CDR3 DNA reads as TGTGCCAGCAGCGTAGTACGGGACACCAACTATGGCTACACCTTC.

J is TRBJ1-6 and V is TRBV28, with 7 bases that match TRBD1. The CDR3 is 16 amino acids. Germline CDR1 is MDHEN and CDR2 is SYDVKM. Trimming at V came to 2 bases and at J to 6 bases, leaving 7 bases not matched to a gene. The CDR3 spells CASSLEGAGGNSPLHF. In DNA, the CDR3 is TGTGCCAGCAGTTTAGAGGGGGCTGGGGGTAATTCACCCCTCCACTTT.

V usage is TRBV23-1 and J usage is TRBJ1-2, with 9 nucleotides matching TRBD1. TRBV23-1 is noted as an ORF with a role that remains uncertain. The length of the CDR3 is 15 residues. V was clipped by 1 base and J by 8 bases; unmatched bases: 8. The CDR3: CASSQWGTGRCGYTF. For the CDR3, the DNA is TGCGCCAGCAGTCAATGGGGGACAGGGCGTTGCGGCTACACCTTC.

J is TRBJ2-1 and V is TRBV2; D is ambiguous. The CDR3 is 14 residues long. CDR1 SNHLY and CDR2 FYNNEI come from the germline V gene. V was cut by 6 bases and J by 4 bases, with 13 bases left in between. The CDR3 sequence: CASRARGLYNEQFF. CDR3 bases: TGTGCCAGCAGGGCAAGAGGCCTGTACAATGAGCAGTTCTTC.

V usage is TRBV4-1 and J usage is TRBJ2-7, with D perhaps TRBD2 (6 bases). This CDR3 region has 16 residues. Germline V gene lookup returns CDR1 MGHRA and CDR2 YSYEKL. Trimming stripped 2 bases from V and 3 bases from J, with 17 bases between. The DNA for the CDR3 is TGCGCCAGCAGCCAATGGGAACTAGCCAGAGGCTACGAGCAGTACTTC. Translated, it gives CASSQWELARGYEQYF.

In its sample, this clone was seen a few times. The genes are TRBV6-5 and TRBJ2-5; perhaps TRBD2 as D (6 bases). The end of the DNA is better explained by TRBJ2-7, so the J call may be wrong. The V gene's germline CDR1 is MNHEY and CDR2 SVGAGI. The CDR3 covers 15 residues. This CDR3 reads CASSPPRGWGYEQYF. DNA for the CDR3: TGTGCCAGCAGTCCCCCTCGGGGGTGGGGGTACGAGCAGTACTTC.

V gene TRBV4-1 combines with J gene TRBJ1-5; TRBD1 is a possible D gene (6 bases). The germline V gene has CDR1 MGHRA and CDR2 YSYEKL. With 6 bases removed from V and 1 base from J, the gap between germline ends came to 10 bases. The CDR3 contains 14 residues. The CDR3 bases are TGCGCCAGCAGACCCACAGGGAGCAATCAGCCCCAGCATTTT. It encodes CASRPTGSNQPQHF.

This clone was detected only a few times. This rearrangement joins TRBV21-1 to TRBJ1-3. TRBV21-1 is a known pseudogene. This CDR3 region has 16 residues. This CDR3 reads CASSKYPGVSGNTIYF. DNA of the CDR3: TGTGCCAGCAGCAAATACCCCGGGGTGAGTGGAAACACCATATATTTT.

The chain recombines TRBV11-3 with TRBJ2-3; D unclear. Deletions cut 1 base from V and 2 bases from J, with 7 bases between. CDR1 SGHNT and CDR2 YENEEA come from the germline V gene. The CDR3 is 14 amino acids. CDR3 sequence reads: CASSLGAATDTQYF. The CDR3 nucleotides are TGTGCCAGCAGCTTAGGAGCCGCCACAGATACGCAGTATTTT.

This clone was detected only a few times. CDR3 protein: CASSNGLAGRSSYEQYF. The CDR3 DNA sequence: TGTGCCAGCAGCAACGGACTAGCGGGACGTAGCTCCTACGAGCAGTACTTC. The rearrangement uses TRBV11-2 and TRBJ2-7; 12 bases line up with TRBD2. Germline CDR1 is SGHAT and CDR2 is FQNNGV. The CDR3 covers 17 residues. V lost 5 bases and J lost 0; bases outside the gene matches: 8.

This clone was seen once. The rearrangement joins TRBV6-6 to TRBJ2-1, with 11 bases lining up with TRBD2. Germline lookup yields CDR1 MNHNY and CDR2 SVGAGI (reference sequence). The CDR3 covers 15 residues. V trimming: 2 bases; J trimming: 8 bases; junction bases outside the gene matches: 5. The CDR3 DNA is TGTGCCAGCAGTTACACCCTAGCGGGAGGCTATGAGCAGTTCTTC. It translates to CASSYTLAGGYEQFF.

This clone appeared a few times. The V call is TRBV28, the J call TRBJ1-2; D call uncertain. In germline, CDR1 is MDHEN, CDR2 SYDVKM. The CDR3 has 11 amino acids. Trimming removed 8 bases from V and 3 bases from J, with 7 bases in between. The CDR3 sequence is CASSVDYGYTF. CDR3 nucleotides: TGTGCCAGCTCAGTTGACTATGGCTACACCTTC.

This clone came up once. This sequence joins TRBV10-3 and TRBJ2-5; perhaps TRBD1 as D (6 bases). CDR1 is ENHRY, CDR2 SYGVKD, per germline. This CDR3 comprises 14 residues. Trimming cost V 4 bases and J 2 bases, with 11 bases left between them. The CDR3: CAISGGQGQETQYF. CDR3 DNA: TGTGCCATCAGTGGGGGTCAGGGGCAAGAGACCCAGTACTTC.

V gene TRBV9 combines with J gene TRBJ1-6; TRBD1 aligns across 8 bases. The CDR3 has 16 residues. V lost 4 bases, J lost 8 bases, and 11 bases stayed unmatched. Germline V gene sequence: CDR1 SGDLS, CDR2 YYNGEE. The CDR3, as DNA: TGTGCCAGCAGCCCCTCCTACGACAGGGGTCATTCACCCCTCCACTTT. Its translation: CASSPSYDRGHSPLHF. Full variable domain (rest looked up from reference TRBV9 and TRBJ1-6): DSGVTQTPKHLITATGQRVTLRCSPRSGDLSVYWYQQSLDQGLQFLIQYYNGEERAKGNILERFSAQQFPDLHSELNLSSLELGDSALYFCASSPSYDRGHSPLHFGNGTRLTVT.

The chain carries TRBV27 and TRBJ1-2, with 9 nucleotides matching TRBD1. Germline values: CDR1 MNHEY, CDR2 SMNVEV (reference sequence). This CDR3 region has 17 residues. V shed 2 bases, J shed 4 bases, and the junction held 11 bases outside the gene matches. CDR3 in DNA: TGTGCCAGCAGTTTAACACAAAGGGACAGGGCAGGCTATGGCTACACCTTC. It specifies CASSLTQRDRAGYGYTF.

The chain carries TRBV5-1 and TRBJ2-7; 7 bases are a match to TRBD2. CDR3 length equals 15 residues. V was clipped by 4 bases and J by 6 bases; unmatched bases: 13. Per germline, CDR1 SGHRS and CDR2 YFSETQ. The CDR3 is CASSPGGAGEPEQYF. CDR3 in DNA: TGCGCCAGCAGCCCCGGTGGGGCGGGGGAGCCCGAGCAGTACTTC.

The rearrangement uses TRBV20-1 and TRBJ2-1; weak D call: TRBD1 (5 bases). The CDR3 is made up of 11 amino acids. Germline V gene sequence: CDR1 DFQATT, CDR2 SNEGSKA (reference sequence). Trimming pared 3 bases from V and 10 bases from J, leaving 10 bases between. The CDR3 loop reads CSASMGREQFF. The CDR3 nucleotides are TGCAGTGCTAGCATGGGGCGGGAGCAGTTCTTC.

J is TRBJ2-5 and V is TRBV15; no definite D call. The CDR3 runs to 14 residues. V lost 0 bases, J lost 1 base, and 6 bases lay in between. Germline V gene lookup returns CDR1 LNHNV and CDR2 YYDKDF (reference sequence). The CDR3 protein is CATSRDLSQETQYF. CDR3 DNA sequence: TGTGCCACCAGCAGAGATTTATCCCAAGAGACCCAGTACTTC.

This clone was counted a single time. V is TRBV6-1 and J is TRBJ2-5, with 7 positions matching TRBD1. The CDR3 has 17 amino acids. Trimming removed 1 base from V and 3 bases from J; junction bases left unmatched: 11. CDR1 is MNHNS, CDR2 SASEGT, per germline. CDR3 coding DNA: TGTGCCAGCAGTGAAGAACGTCCGGACAGGAGCGAAGAGACCCAGTACTTC. Translating gives CASSEERPDRSEETQYF.